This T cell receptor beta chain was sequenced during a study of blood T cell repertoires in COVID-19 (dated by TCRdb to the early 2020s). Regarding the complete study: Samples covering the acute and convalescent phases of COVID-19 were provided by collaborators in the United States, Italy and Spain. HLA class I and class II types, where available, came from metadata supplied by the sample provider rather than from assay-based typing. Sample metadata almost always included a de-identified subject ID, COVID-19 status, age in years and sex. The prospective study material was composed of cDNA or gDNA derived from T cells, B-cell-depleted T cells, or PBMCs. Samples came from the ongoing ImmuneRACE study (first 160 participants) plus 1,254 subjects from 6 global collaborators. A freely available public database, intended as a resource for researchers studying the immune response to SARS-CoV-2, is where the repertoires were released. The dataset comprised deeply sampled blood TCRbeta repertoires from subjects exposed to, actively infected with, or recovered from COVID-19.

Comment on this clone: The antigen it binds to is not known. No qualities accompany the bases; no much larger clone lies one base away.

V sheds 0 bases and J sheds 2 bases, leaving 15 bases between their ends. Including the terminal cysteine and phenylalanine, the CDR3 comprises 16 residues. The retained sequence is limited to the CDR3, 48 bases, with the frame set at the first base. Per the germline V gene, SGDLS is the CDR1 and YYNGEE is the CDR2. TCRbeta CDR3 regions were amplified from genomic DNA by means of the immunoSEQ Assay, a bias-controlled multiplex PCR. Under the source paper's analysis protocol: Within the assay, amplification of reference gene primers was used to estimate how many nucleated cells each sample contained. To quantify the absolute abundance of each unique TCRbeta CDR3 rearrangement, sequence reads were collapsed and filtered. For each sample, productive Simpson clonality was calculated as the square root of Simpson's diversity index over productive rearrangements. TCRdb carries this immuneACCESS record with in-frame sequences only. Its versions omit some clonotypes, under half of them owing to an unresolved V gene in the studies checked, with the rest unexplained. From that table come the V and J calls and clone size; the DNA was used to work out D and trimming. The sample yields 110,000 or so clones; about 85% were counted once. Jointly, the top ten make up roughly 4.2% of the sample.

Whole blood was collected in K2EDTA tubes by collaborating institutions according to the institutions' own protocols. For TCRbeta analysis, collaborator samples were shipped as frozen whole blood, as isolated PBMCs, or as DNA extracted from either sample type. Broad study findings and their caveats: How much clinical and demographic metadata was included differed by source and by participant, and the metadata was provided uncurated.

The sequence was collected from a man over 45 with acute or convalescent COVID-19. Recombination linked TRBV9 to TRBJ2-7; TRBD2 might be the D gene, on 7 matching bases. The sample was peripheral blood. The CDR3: CASSVGVSGDTYEQYF. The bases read TGTGCCAGCAGCGTAGGGGTGAGCGGGGACACCTACGAGCAGTACTTC.